These T cell receptor beta chains were read from a single sample in a study of T-cell memory formation after mild COVID-19. One entry per CDR3 protein results from TCRdb running MiXCR on the 5' RACE reads. The profile shows just over 350,000 distinct CDR3 sequences, 13% to 15% of them singletons. Sequencing was carried out using PBMCs or a T cell subset sorted from them (not recorded which). These receptors came from a man between 18 and 29 years old who had mild COVID-19 (a few samples of this study predate the infection). Cell type and time point are not known. CDR3s include the opening cysteine and the closing phenylalanine or tryptophan. The D gene is left open where the match is weak. For some rows the clone size is stated as once, few or many, or as a class when expanded; others skip it.

>TRBV6-2/TRBV6-3|-|few|TRBJ1-1
TGTGCCAGCAGGCACCCCCGGGGGTCGACTGAAGCTTTCTTT
CASRHPRGSTEAFF
>TRBV7-9|-|many|TRBJ2-3
TGTGCCAGCAGCCCGGAAGGCACAGATACGCAGTATTTT
CASSPEGTDTQYF
>TRBV5-6|TRBD1|few|TRBJ2-3
TGTGCCAGCAGCCCTCGACAGGGGGTCTCAGATACGCAGTATTTT
CASSPRQGVSDTQYF
>TRBV5-1|-|-|TRBJ1-4
TGCGCCAGCGCAGGTGGGGATGGAGAACTGTTTTTT
CASAGGDGELFF
>TRBV5-1|-|many|TRBJ1-1
TGCGCCAGCAGCTCCGAAGTACAGACCACGAACACTGAAGCTTTCTTT
CASSSEVQTTNTEAFF
>TRBV12-3/TRBV12-4|-|many|TRBJ1-1
TGTGCCAGCAGTTTCCAGGGTGGGACTGAAGCTTTCTTT
CASSFQGGTEAFF
>TRBV2|-|-|TRBJ1-2
TGTGCCAGCGGAGGGGCTCTCTATGGCTACACCTTC
CASGGALYGYTF
>TRBV5-1|TRBD2|-|TRBJ2-1
TGCGCCAGCGCCTCCTGGGCTAGCGGGGGGGCCCTGTGGGCATTCGAGCAGTTATTC
CASASWASGGALWAFEQLF
>TRBV5-1|-|-|TRBJ2-7
TGCGCCAGCAGCCCCTGGAAGGTTCTGGGTACCTACGAGCAGTACTTC
CASSPWKVLGTYEQYF
>TRBV5-1|-|many|TRBJ2-7
TGCGCCAGCAGCCTCGGGACTGACAGCTCCTACGAGCAGTACTTC
CASSLGTDSSYEQYF
>TRBV16|TRBD1|-|TRBJ1-5
TGTGCCAGCAGCCTAGGGACAGGGTCCAGCAATCAGCCCCAGCATTTT
CASSLGTGSSNQPQHF
>TRBV5-1|TRBD2|many|TRBJ2-1
TGCGCCAGCAGCTCCCCGGGAGGGGGGCGTGAGCAGTTCTTC
CASSSPGGGREQFF
>TRBV4-1|-|few|TRBJ2-3
TGCGCCAGCAGCCAGCCGGCAGATACGCAGTATTTT
CASSQPADTQYF
>TRBV9|-|-|TRBJ1-2
TGTGCCAGCAGCGTAGCTACGCGAGGGAACTATGGCTACACCTTC
CASSVATRGNYGYTF
>TRBV5-4|-|-|TRBJ1-5
TGTGCCAGCAGCCTCCAGGGGAGCGTGAGGTCCCAGCATTTT
CASSLQGSVRSQHF
>TRBV20-1|TRBD2|-|TRBJ2-3
TGCAGTGCTAGTTCGGCGGGGGGAGGGGCAGATACGCAGTATTTT
CSASSAGGGADTQYF
>TRBV5-1|-|many|TRBJ2-5
TGCGCCAGCAGCTCCCGGACCCCGGCGGAGACCCAGTACTTC
CASSSRTPAETQYF
>TRBV7-6|TRBD2|many|TRBJ2-1
TGTGCCAGCAGCCCTGACAGCGGGGGAAATGAGCAGTTCTTC
CASSPDSGGNEQFF
>TRBV20-1|TRBD2|few|TRBJ2-3
TGCAGTGTCCCACCAAGCGGGGGTAGCACAGATACGCAGTATTTT
CSVPPSGGSTDTQYF
>TRBV20-1|TRBD1|-|TRBJ1-2
TGCAGTGCTAGCGACAGGGGGCAGCGGAACTATGGCTACACCTTC
CSASDRGQRNYGYTF
>TRBV11-3|TRBD2|-|TRBJ2-2
TGTGCCAGCAGCCGCGGGGCTAGCGGAACCGGGGAGCTGTTTTTT
CASSRGASGTGELFF
>TRBV9|-|-|TRBJ1-1
TGTGCCAGCGGGTGGGACTCCAACACTGAAGCTTTCTTT
CASGWDSNTEAFF
>TRBV20-1|-|few|TRBJ1-1
TGCAGTGCTAGATTCGATCTGGGGCAGCCTTTGATGGAAGCTTTCTTT
CSARFDLGQPLMEAFF
>TRBV6-6|-|-|TRBJ2-3
TGTGCCAGCAACAGGTGGGGCGGAGATACGCAGTATTTT
CASNRWGGDTQYF
>TRBV6-6|-|-|TRBJ2-6
TGTGCCAGCAGCCCTACTTTGGGGGCCAACGTCCTGACTTTC
CASSPTLGANVLTF
>TRBV20-1|-|-|TRBJ1-1
TGCAGTGCTAGAGTCCCGGGACGGAACACTGAAGCTTTCTTT
CSARVPGRNTEAFF
>TRBV6-2/TRBV6-3|-|few|TRBJ2-2
TGTGCCAGCGGTATCGGAGGCACCGGGGAGCTGTTTTTT
CASGIGGTGELFF
>TRBV5-6|-|few|TRBJ1-1
TGTGCCAGCAGCTGGATACAGGGCGAAGCTTTCTTT
CASSWIQGEAFF
>TRBV5-5|-|-|TRBJ1-2
TGTGCCAGCAGCCTTGGTCAACAGGCCGGGCTTCGTTCTCCCTTC
CASSLGQQAGLRSPF
>TRBV7-9|-|few|TRBJ1-1
TGTGCCAGCAGCTTAGGTGAGGGCGGGACTGAAGCTTTCTTT
CASSLGEGGTEAFF
>TRBV10-3|-|few|TRBJ1-5
TGTGCCATCAGCGCAGGCGATCAGCCCCAGCATTTT
CAISAGDQPQHF
>TRBV20-1|-|-|TRBJ1-6
TGCAGTGCTAGAGATGATCGGCGTTCACCCCTCCACTTT
CSARDDRRSPLHF
>TRBV7-9|-|-|TRBJ2-5
TGTGCCAGCAGTACCAGGGACCCCAGGGTTGGGGAGACCCAGTACTTC
CASSTRDPRVGETQYF
>TRBV12-3/TRBV12-4|-|many|TRBJ1-4
TGTGCCAGCAGTCTCCCGGACAAAAAACTGTTTTTT
CASSLPDKKLFF
>TRBV19|-|many|TRBJ1-1
TGTGCCAGTAGTACTTTCAGTTTGGGCACTGAAGCTTTCTTT
CASSTFSLGTEAFF
>TRBV29-1|-|few|TRBJ1-2
TGCAGCGTTGAAGCCTCCCTGGACAGCCTGAACTATGGCTACACCTTC
CSVEASLDSLNYGYTF
>TRBV7-9|-|many|TRBJ1-1
TGTGCCAGCAGCCCTAACGTACAGGGAACTGAAGCTTTCTTT
CASSPNVQGTEAFF
>TRBV4-1|TRBD1|few|TRBJ1-3
TGCGCCAGCAGCCCCAATCATATTCCGACAGGGTGGTCTGGAAACACCATATATTTT
CASSPNHIPTGWSGNTIYF
>TRBV18|TRBD1|few|TRBJ2-1
TGTGCCAGCTCATCGGGGACAGGGTACTACAATGAGCAGTTCTTC
CASSSGTGYYNEQFF
>TRBV27|TRBD1|-|TRBJ2-1
TGTGCCAGCAGTTTCGGACAGGCGCTTAGCTCCTACAATGAGCAGTTCTTC
CASSFGQALSSYNEQFF
>TRBV10-3|-|-|TRBJ2-5
TGTGCCATCAGTGGGTGGGGCCAGGAGACCCAGTACTTC
CAISGWGQETQYF
>TRBV4-3|-|few|TRBJ1-4
TGCGCCAGCAGCCAAGAGACGGCAGGGAGGAATGAAAAACTGTTTTTT
CASSQETAGRNEKLFF
>TRBV18|TRBD1|few|TRBJ2-1
TGTGCCAGCTCCGAAAGGTTGACAGGGGGAAATGAGCAGTTCTTC
CASSERLTGGNEQFF
>TRBV6-6|-|-|TRBJ2-7
TGTGCCAGCAGCCTCTTAGGAAGAGACTACGAGCAGTACTTC
CASSLLGRDYEQYF
>TRBV4-3|TRBD2|few|TRBJ2-7
TGCGCCAGCAGCCGAACCGGGACTAGGGTAGTCTACGAGCAGTACTTC
CASSRTGTRVVYEQYF
>TRBV6-2/TRBV6-3|TRBD1|once|TRBJ2-2
TGTGCCAGCAGTTACAATCCACAGGGGGAAACCGGGGAGCTGTTTTTT
CASSYNPQGETGELFF
>TRBV7-2|-|few|TRBJ2-1
TGTGCCAGCAGCTTATCCTTTGTGCTTGAGCAGTTCTTC
CASSLSFVLEQFF
>TRBV9|TRBD2|-|TRBJ2-3
TGTGCCAGCAGCGCGGGACTAGCGGGGGGGCGAAACACAGATACGCAGTATTTT
CASSAGLAGGRNTDTQYF